Listed below are T cell receptor beta chains from one sample, sequenced in a study of shared clonotypes between healthy human individuals. TCRdb's table, derived via immunoSEQ multiplex PCR, lists solely in-frame clones and lacks some. Of 2 million to 2.5 million clones listed, approximately 95% were seen once; the top ten hold 0.39%. Source material: naive CD4+ T cells from PBMCs. The source of these receptors is a man younger than 35 in good health. Some clones in this sample may be carry-over from other donors' samples. Each CDR3 is given with its conserved first and last residue. The order of the fields is clone size, J gene, D gene, V gene, CDR3 protein, CDR3 DNA. A D gene is named only where the DNA matches it firmly. Clone size appears in some rows only: once, few, many, or a class for an expanded clone.

- TRBJ2-2 - TRBV7-2 CASSLPLLSGTGELFF TGTGCCAGCAGCCTTCCTCTCCTAAGCGGGACCGGGGAGCTGTTTTTT
- TRBJ2-7 TRBD1 TRBV29-1 CSVGRGRLNYEQYF TGCAGCGTTGGCAGGGGGCGACTGAACTACGAGCAGTACTTC
- TRBJ1-5 - TRBV14 CASRTNHGRGYNQPQHF TGTGCCAGCAGGACTAACCACGGGAGGGGCTACAATCAGCCCCAGCATTTT
- TRBJ2-7 TRBD2 TRBV5-1 CASSFGSWRAAGGHGDSYEQYF TGCGCCAGCAGCTTCGGGTCCTGGCGCGCAGCGGGAGGGCACGGGGACTCCTACGAGCAGTACTTC
- TRBJ1-1 - TRBV4-1 CASSHPFEGGKAFF TGCGCCAGCAGCCACCCGTTCGAAGGGGGGAAAGCTTTCTTT
- TRBJ2-3 TRBD2 TRBV7-3 CASSEGTSGRTDTQYF TGTGCCAGTTCGGAGGGGACTAGCGGGCGCACAGATACGCAGTATTTT
- TRBJ2-7 TRBD2 TRBV30 CAWRVYERDSYEQYF TGTGCCTGGAGAGTGTACGAGCGGGACTCCTACGAGCAGTACTTC
- TRBJ2-1 - TRBV28 CASSPNLGLYEQFF TGTGCCAGCAGTCCGAACCTGGGGTTATACGAGCAGTTCTTC
- TRBJ2-2 TRBD2 TRBV5-1 CASSSRGDANTGELFF TGCGCCAGCAGCTCACGGGGGGATGCGAACACCGGGGAGCTGTTTTTT
- TRBJ2-1 - TRBV7-9 CASSLKDSNEQFF TGTGCCAGCAGCTTAAAGGATTCCAATGAGCAGTTCTTC
few TRBJ1-5 - TRBV4-1 CASSPGQRNQPQHF TGCGCCAGCAGCCCAGGACAGCGCAATCAGCCCCAGCATTTT
- TRBJ1-4 - TRBV6-5 CASRGGTSKLFF TGTGCCAGCAGAGGGGGAACTTCTAAACTGTTTTTT
once TRBJ2-3 - TRBV29-1 CSVERTNTDTQYF TGCAGCGTTGAAAGGACGAACACAGATACGCAGTATTTT
- TRBJ2-7 TRBD1 TRBV7-2 CASSSGTGSYEQYF TGTGCCAGCAGCTCCGGGACAGGGTCTTACGAGCAGTACTTC
- TRBJ1-1 - TRBV7-2 CASSFYQGAVNTEAFF TGTGCCAGCAGCTTTTACCAGGGAGCCGTGAACACTGAAGCTTTCTTT
- TRBJ1-2 - TRBV19 CASSIIGREYGYTF TGTGCCAGTAGTATTATTGGCAGGGAGTATGGCTACACCTTC
- TRBJ2-1 TRBD2 TRBV5-1 CASSLDREASYNEQFF TGCGCCAGCAGCCTGGACCGGGAGGCCTCCTACAATGAGCAGTTCTTC
- TRBJ1-5 - TRBV6-1 CASSESWNQPQHF TGTGCCAGCAGTGAAAGTTGGAATCAGCCCCAGCATTTT
- TRBJ2-3 - TRBV18 CASSPQAGTDTQYF TGTGCCAGCTCACCGCAGGCAGGGACAGATACGCAGTATTTT
- TRBJ2-2 - TRBV7-2 CASSLVGGTTGELFF TGTGCCAGCAGCTTAGTGGGGGGAACCACCGGGGAGCTGTTTTTT
- TRBJ1-1 - TRBV18 CASSQIMNTEAFF TGTGCCAGCTCACAGATTATGAACACTGAAGCTTTCTTT
- TRBJ2-1 - TRBV7-9 CASSLTNNNEQFF TGTGCCAGCAGCTTAACTAATAACAATGAGCAGTTCTTC
- TRBJ1-2 - TRBV7-2 CASSLAPSTVSNYGYTF TGTGCCAGCAGCTTAGCCCCGTCTACAGTATCCAACTATGGCTACACCTTC
- TRBJ1-1 - TRBV2 CASSDRRGPNRAEAFF TGTGCCAGCAGCGATCGCCGGGGACCAAACCGCGCTGAAGCTTTCTTT
- TRBJ1-5 TRBD1 TRBV27 CATSDREGPQHF TGTGCCACCTCGGACAGGGAGGGGCCCCAGCATTTT
- TRBJ2-3 - TRBV29-1 CSVGLGSTDTQYF TGCAGCGTTGGGTTGGGCAGCACAGATACGCAGTATTTT
- TRBJ2-3 TRBD1 TRBV30 CAWSAPGTVYTDTQYF TGTGCCTGGAGTGCTCCCGGGACAGTATACACAGATACGCAGTATTTT
- TRBJ1-6 - TRBV25-1 CASSELSGYNSPLHF TGTGCCAGCAGTGAGCTATCAGGGTATAATTCACCCCTCCACTTT
- TRBJ1-5 - TRBV27 CASSLQSSNQPQHF TGTGCCAGCAGTTTACAGTCATCAAATCAGCCCCAGCATTTT
once TRBJ1-3 - TRBV6-1 CASSEGGPLRGTIYF TGTGCCAGCAGTGAAGGAGGTCCTTTGAGGGGCACCATATATTTT
- TRBJ2-3 - TRBV7-9 CASSLYEARPYTQYF TGTGCCAGCAGCTTATATGAGGCCCGACCTTATACGCAGTATTTT
- TRBJ2-5 TRBD2 TRBV7-9 CASSLGLAGYQETQYF TGTGCCAGCAGCTTAGGACTAGCGGGCTACCAAGAGACCCAGTACTTC
- TRBJ1-5 - TRBV27 CASSLSGAWGNQPQHF TGTGCCAGCAGTTTATCAGGGGCTTGGGGCAATCAGCCCCAGCATTTT
- TRBJ2-5 - TRBV18 CASSPSLGETQYF TGTGCCAGCTCCCCCAGCCTTGGAGAGACCCAGTACTTC
once TRBJ2-4 TRBD1 TRBV7-9 CASSLPRGTGGSSIQYF TGTGCCAGCAGCTTACCCCGAGGGACAGGGGGCTCAAGCATTCAGTACTTC
- TRBJ2-5 - TRBV5-1 CASSLAASAQETQYF TGCGCCAGCAGCTTGGCAGCTAGCGCCCAAGAGACCCAGTACTTC
- TRBJ2-1 TRBD1 TRBV5-1 CASSTGTGDSYNEQFF TGCGCCAGCAGCACCGGGACAGGGGATAGTTACAATGAGCAGTTCTTC
- TRBJ1-3 - TRBV28 CASSFRDSGNTIYF TGTGCCAGCAGTTTCCGGGACTCTGGAAACACCATATATTTT
- TRBJ2-3 - TRBV9 CASSGIRTDTQYF TGTGCCAGCAGCGGAATCCGCACAGATACGCAGTATTTT
- TRBJ2-3 - TRBV28 CASSFIGRSSTDTQYF TGTGCCAGCAGTTTCATCGGCAGATCTAGCACAGATACGCAGTATTTT
- TRBJ2-1 TRBD2 TRBV27 CASSFRAGGHNEQFF TGTGCCAGCAGTTTCAGAGCGGGAGGCCACAATGAGCAGTTCTTC
- TRBJ1-4 TRBD1 TRBV5-4 CASRTGTGDEKLFF TGTGCCAGCAGAACCGGGACAGGGGATGAAAAACTGTTTTTT
- TRBJ2-7 - TRBV27 CASSLSKQGWSEQYF TGTGCCAGCAGTTTATCGAAACAGGGTTGGAGCGAGCAGTACTTC
- TRBJ2-7 - TRBV5-1 CASSLALGSSYEQYF TGCGCCAGCAGCTTGGCCCTTGGCAGCTCCTACGAGCAGTACTTC
- TRBJ2-2 - TRBV10-1 CASEGWSRTGELFF TGCGCCAGCGAAGGGTGGTCTCGCACCGGGGAGCTGTTTTTT
- TRBJ1-2 - TRBV28 CASSSIIEQTANYGYTF TGTGCCAGCAGTTCGATCATCGAACAGACGGCCAACTATGGCTACACCTTC
- TRBJ1-1 - TRBV28 CASSLFGQAFF TGTGCCAGCAGTTTATTTGGGCAGGCTTTCTTT